Here is one T cell receptor (beta chain) with its context. The antigen remains unidentified. PCR involved 60 Vbeta and 13 Jbeta primers. Profiled with immunoSEQ multiplex PCR; TCRdb holds only in-frame clones, not every one. The sample consists of roughly 170,000 clones, 84% of them appearing once. Trimming at V came to 5 bases and at J to 10 bases, leaving 10 bases not matched to a gene. The CDR3 extends over 15 amino acids. The germline CDR1 and CDR2 sequences are LNHDA and SQIVND (reference sequence). This entry is derived from a study of cytomegalovirus exposure and HLA in healthy donors. Findings and caveats of the study: Most of the CMV-associated TCR beta chains (in a later analysis) appeared to be HLA-restricted. V- and J-gene trimming of TCR beta was linked (in a later analysis) to a missense DCLRE1C variant. For most TCR beta V segments, an earlier analysis put the productive rate at about 87% or about 30% of the time. In a later analysis, HLA-associated TCR beta chains were more clonally expanded than equally common others.

This clonotype was obtained from a man between 18 and 29 years old in good health and CMV-seronegative. This chain uses TRBV19 with TRBJ2-1, with TRBD2 matching over 11 bases. The sample taken for sequencing was PBMCs. The CDR3 DNA sequence: TGTGCCAGTAGTGACCTAGCGGGAGGACAAGACGAGCAGTTCTTC. Encoded protein: CASSDLAGGQDEQFF.